This T cell receptor beta chain appears in the sequencing data of a study of human T cells and chemical hapten exposure. Sample time point: pre-sensitization, week 0. The sample's treatment: therapeutic diphenylcyclopropenone sensitization with weekly scalp DPC. Alopecia patients, 18 to 70 years old and DPC-suitable, served as donors. CDR1 SGHAT and CDR2 FQNNGV come from the germline V gene. This CDR3 spans 15 amino acids. V lost 4 bases, J lost 1 base, and 13 bases lay in between. This clonotype was seen only a few times. TCRdb passed the RACE reads through MiXCR, listing each CDR3 protein once. The data hold fewer than 60,000 distinct CDR3 sequences, with 10% to 12% observed a single time.

The chain recombines TRBV11-2 with TRBJ2-5; possibly TRBD1 for D (6 bases). This clonotype originated in a woman in her thirties or forties with alopecia areata. Some clones in this sample may be carry-over from other donors' samples. The sequencing here drew on whole blood, taken in connection with sensitization to the hapten diphenylcyclopropenone (DPC). The CDR3 here is CASSSPGASQETQYF. DNA for the CDR3: TGTGCCAGCAGCTCCCCAGGGGCGTCCCAAGAGACCCAGTACTTC.